This T cell receptor (beta chain) was recorded in a study of shared clonotypes between healthy human individuals. In the study overall: A donor's plate count was three for CD4 naive and three for CD4 memory; CD8 naive had two and CD8 memory one. Study-wide findings and caveats: Some clonotypes were shared by all four sorted-subset donors, while others were not shared. The non-shared ones had lower generation probabilities than the shared ones. What limited the represented genetic and exposure-history diversity was the small number of donors.

The assay was carried out at the deep level. Some clones are missing from TCRdb's copy, which holds only in-frame ones; the method was immunoSEQ multiplex PCR. The data hold hundreds of thousands of clones, with approximately 96% observed a single time. About this clone: Antigen unknown.

CD8 cells classed as naive were CD45RO-negative and positively selected for CCR7, excluding terminally differentiated effector memory CD45RA+ cells. Unmatched junction bases numbered 8, after V lost 5 bases and J lost 8 bases. From germline, CDR1 is MNHEY and CDR2 SVGAGI. The CDR3 has 14 residues. Sequenced material: naive CD8+ T cells sorted from blood. This clonotype was sampled from a woman between 25 and 40 years old in good health. The chain employs TRBV6-5 and TRBJ1-4, with TRBD1 matching 7 bases. As DNA, the CDR3 is TGTGCCAGCAGTACGACAGGGATGCGGGAAAAACTGTTTTTT. As protein: CASSTTGMREKLFF.